The 2 T cell receptor beta chains below come from one sample, sequenced in a study of blood T cell repertoires in COVID-19. Sequencing used immunoSEQ multiplex PCR; TCRdb keeps in-frame clones, though not all of them. The sample gives 390,000 or so clones, roughly nine tenths of which show up once; roughly 0.99% is in the top ten. Material for sequencing was PBMCs or T cells enriched from blood (not recorded which). The receptors shown here come from a man younger than 30 who had recovered from COVID-19.

The rearrangement links TRBV6-5 to TRBJ1-1, with a possible D match to TRBD1 (5 bases). CDR1 is MNHEY and CDR2 is SVGAGI in the germline V gene. This CDR3 region has 13 residues. The V end lost 10 bases, the J end lost 3 bases, and 15 bases lay between the germline ends. The CDR3 spells CATIQDHYTEAFF. Here the CDR3 DNA reads TGTGCCACCATACAGGACCATTACACTGAAGCTTTCTTT.

About this clone itself: A junction boundary mismatches the germline segment, possibly from a read error. The rearrangement joins TRBV2 to TRBJ2-1, with D perhaps TRBD1 (5 bases). CDR1 is SNHLY and CDR2 is FYNNEI in the germline V gene. CDR3 size: 13 residues. In nucleotides, the CDR3 is TGTGCCAGCAGGGAAGACAGTTTCGATGAGCAGTTCTTC. It specifies CASREDSFDEQFF.